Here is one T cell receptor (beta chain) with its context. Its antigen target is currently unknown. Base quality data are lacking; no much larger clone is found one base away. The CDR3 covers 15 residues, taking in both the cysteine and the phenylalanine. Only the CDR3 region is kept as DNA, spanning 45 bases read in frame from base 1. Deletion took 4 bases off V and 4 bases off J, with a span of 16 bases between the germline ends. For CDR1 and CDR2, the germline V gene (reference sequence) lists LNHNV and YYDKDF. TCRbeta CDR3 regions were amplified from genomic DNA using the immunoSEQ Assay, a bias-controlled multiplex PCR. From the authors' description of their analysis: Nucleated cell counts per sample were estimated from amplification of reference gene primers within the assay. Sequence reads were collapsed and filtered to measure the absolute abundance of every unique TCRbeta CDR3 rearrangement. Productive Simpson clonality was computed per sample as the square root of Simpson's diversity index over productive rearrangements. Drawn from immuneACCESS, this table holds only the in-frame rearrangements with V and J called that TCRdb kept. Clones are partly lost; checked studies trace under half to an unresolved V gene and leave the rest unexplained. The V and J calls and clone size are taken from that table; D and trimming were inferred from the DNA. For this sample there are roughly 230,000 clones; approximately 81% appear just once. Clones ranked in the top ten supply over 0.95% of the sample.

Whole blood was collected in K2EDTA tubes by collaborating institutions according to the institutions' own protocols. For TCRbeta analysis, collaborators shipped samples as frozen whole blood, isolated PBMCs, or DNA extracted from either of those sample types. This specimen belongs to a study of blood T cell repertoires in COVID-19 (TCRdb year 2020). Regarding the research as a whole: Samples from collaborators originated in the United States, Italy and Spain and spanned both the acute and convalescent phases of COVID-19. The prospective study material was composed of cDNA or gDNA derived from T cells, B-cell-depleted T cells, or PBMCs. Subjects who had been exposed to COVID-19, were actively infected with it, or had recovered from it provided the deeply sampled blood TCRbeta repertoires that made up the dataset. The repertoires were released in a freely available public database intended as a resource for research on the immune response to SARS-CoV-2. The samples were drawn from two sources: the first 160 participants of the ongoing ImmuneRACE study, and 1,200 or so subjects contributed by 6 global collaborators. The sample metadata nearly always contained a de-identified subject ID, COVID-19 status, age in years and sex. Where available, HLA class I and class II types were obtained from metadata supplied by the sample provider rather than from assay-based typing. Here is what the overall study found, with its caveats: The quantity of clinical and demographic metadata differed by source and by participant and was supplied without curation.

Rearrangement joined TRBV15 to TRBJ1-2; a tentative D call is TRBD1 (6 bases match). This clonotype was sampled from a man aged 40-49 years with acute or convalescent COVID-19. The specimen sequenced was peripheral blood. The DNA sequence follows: TGTGCCACCAGCATCTCAGGGGACTACAGCTATGGCTACACCTTC. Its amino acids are CATSISGDYSYGYTF.